The rows below give T cell receptor beta chains drawn from one sample of a study of shared clonotypes between healthy human individuals. Sequenced by immunoSEQ multiplex PCR; TCRdb stores in-frame clones only, minus some. The sample records under 300,000 clones, 50% to 80% being singletons. The sample consisted of memory CD4+ T cells sorted from blood. The receptors derive from a man aged 25 to 40 in good health. The CDR3 runs from the conserved cysteine through the conserved F or W. A D gene is named only where the DNA matches it firmly. Size tells how often a clone was seen (once, few, many) or the class of an expanded clone, and some rows leave it out.

clone size	D gene	J gene	V gene	CDR3 DNA	CDR3 protein
-	-	TRBJ2-3	TRBV2	TGTGCCAGCAGTGAAGCGGGCCCGGAGACAGATACGCAGTATTTT	CASSEAGPETDTQYF
-	-	TRBJ2-7	TRBV6-1	TGTGCCAGCAGCCCCCGCGCAGGCCTATACGAGCAGTACTTC	CASSPRAGLYEQYF
-	-	TRBJ1-1	TRBV9	TGTGCCAGCAGCGTAGCAGAGGGCTGGAGCACTGAAGCTTTCTTT	CASSVAEGWSTEAFF
-	-	TRBJ2-3	TRBV11-2	TGTGCCAGCAGCTTCACAGGACGATACACAGATACGCAGTATTTT	CASSFTGRYTDTQYF
-	TRBD1	TRBJ1-1	TRBV10-3	TGTGCCATCAGTGAGCGGACAGGGGGGACTGAAGCTTTCTTT	CAISERTGGTEAFF
-	TRBD2	TRBJ2-5	TRBV9	TGTGCCAGCAGCGTAGGATTTGCGGGAGGGTCGCAAGAGACCCAGTACTTC	CASSVGFAGGSQETQYF
-	TRBD1	TRBJ1-1	TRBV4-1	TGCGCCAGCAGCCAAGTCCCGGGACAGGGGGGGGCTGAAGCTTTCTTT	CASSQVPGQGGAEAFF
-	-	TRBJ2-1	TRBV7-3	TGTGCCAGCAGCTTAACGCTTAACTCCTACAATGAGCAGTTCTTC	CASSLTLNSYNEQFF
many	TRBD2	TRBJ2-2	TRBV5-1	TGCGCCAGCGGAGCGGGGCCTAACACCGGGGAGCTGTTTTTT	CASGAGPNTGELFF
-	-	TRBJ1-5	TRBV7-2	TGTGCCAGCAGCTTAAAGGGGGAGAGCAATCAGCCCCAGCATTTT	CASSLKGESNQPQHF
few	-	TRBJ1-1	TRBV7-9	TGTGCCAGCAGCTTCTCAGGGAACACTGAAGCTTTCTTT	CASSFSGNTEAFF
-	-	TRBJ2-2	TRBV7-8	TGTGCCAGCAGATTAGGGCTCCAAACGGCCGGGGAGCTGTTTTTT	CASRLGLQTAGELFF
-	-	TRBJ2-1	TRBV11-3	TGTGCCAGCAGCCCGAGGACGGCCTCCTACAATGAGCAGTTCTTC	CASSPRTASYNEQFF
-	-	TRBJ2-5	TRBV5-1	TGCGCCAGCAGCCGAACGGGTGAAGAGACCCAGTACTTC	CASSRTGEETQYF
-	-	TRBJ2-3	TRBV27	TGTGCCAGCAGTTTATCTAGGGGGGACGCAGATACGCAGTATTTT	CASSLSRGDADTQYF
-	-	TRBJ2-5	TRBV5-1	TGCGCCAGCAGCTTCGGGAAAGTCCAAGAGACCCAGTACTTC	CASSFGKVQETQYF
-	-	TRBJ2-1	TRBV11-3	TGTGCCAGCAGCTCACCCCGCGGGGCCTCTCGGAATGAGCAGTTCTTC	CASSSPRGASRNEQFF
-	TRBD2	TRBJ2-4	TRBV29-1	TGCAGCCCTCCGGGCGGGGGTAGGGGAAACATTCAGTACTTC	CSPPGGGRGNIQYF
once	TRBD2	TRBJ2-1	TRBV7-2	TGTGCCAGCAGCTTAGCCACCCCCGGGACTAGCGGTTCGTTCTTC	CASSLATPGTSGSFF
-	-	TRBJ2-1	TRBV11-2	TGTGCCACCAAGGGTGGGGGAGGCAATGAGCAGTTCTTC	CATKGGGGNEQFF
-	-	TRBJ1-1	TRBV29-1	TGCAGCGTTGACTCCGGCGGGGCGCGGTTGTCGGACACTGAAGCTTTCTTT	CSVDSGGARLSDTEAFF
few	-	TRBJ2-2	TRBV5-5	TGTGCCAGCACCCGCGGGGCGGGATCTGGAAACACCGGGGAGCTGTTTTTT	CASTRGAGSGNTGELFF
-	TRBD1	TRBJ2-7	TRBV6-6	TGTGCCAGCAGATCTCGCCCGGACAGGGTCCACGAGCAGTACTTC	CASRSRPDRVHEQYF
-	TRBD2	TRBJ2-3	TRBV4-1	TGCGCCAGCAGCCTCGAACTAGCGGGAGGGCAGCATACGCAGTATTTT	CASSLELAGGQHTQYF
-	-	TRBJ1-1	TRBV4-3	TGCGCCAGCAGCCAAAGAGAGGGGGAGGCTTTCTTT	CASSQREGEAFF
-	TRBD1	TRBJ1-4	TRBV27	TGTGCCAGCAGTTTACGGAAAACGACAGGGGCAACTAATGAAAAACTGTTTTTT	CASSLRKTTGATNEKLFF